These 15 T cell receptor beta chains were all obtained from the same sample, sequenced in a study of blood T cells in healthy people across ages. Alongside a J-beta primer mix, a sample-barcoded 5' primer served in a second PCR lasting about 7 to 12 cycles. TCRdb re-called the 5' RACE reads through MiXCR, storing one row per CDR3 protein. There are about 1 million distinct CDR3 sequences in the sample; around 25% occur only once, and 0.75% lies in the top ten. The data also belong to a second study, concerning T cells of mothers and their children.

The source material was blood. Receptors were obtained from a girl aged 2 to 9 in good health.

The genes are TRBV11-2 and TRBJ1-2; D is ambiguous. The V end was cut by 5 bases, the J end by 7 bases, with 17 bases between. The CDR3 spans 14 residues. Germline assignment: CDR1 SGHAT and CDR2 FQNNGV. The CDR3 nucleotides are TGTGCCAGCAGCCCCACCGTCAGCGGGAGTGGCTACACCTTC. Translating it yields CASSPTVSGSGYTF. Using reference TRBV11-2 and TRBJ1-2 for the parts outside the CDR3, the full variable domain is EAGVAQSPRYKIIEKRQSVAFWCNPISGHATLYWYQQILGQGPKLLIQFQNNGVVDDSQLPKDRFSAERLKGVDSTLKIQPAKLEDSAVYLCASSPTVSGSGYTFGSGTRLTVV.

This clonotype was detected only a few times. The V gene is TRBV27, the J gene TRBJ2-7; weak D call: TRBD1 (6 bases). Germline V gene sequence: CDR1 MNHEY, CDR2 SMNVEV (reference sequence). V dropped 0 bases and J dropped 2 bases, with 20 bases sitting between them. This CDR3 is 18 amino acids long. CDR3 DNA: TGTGCCAGCAGTTTATCTGCAGGGGACACTCTAACGACCTACGAGCAGTACTTC. Its translation is CASSLSAGDTLTTYEQYF.

This chain joins TRBV20-1 and TRBJ2-1, with D perhaps TRBD2 (6 bases). Trimming took off 5 bases at V and 1 base at J, with 21 bases between the two ends. This CDR3 contains 17 residues. Germline V CDR1 and CDR2: DFQATT, SNEGSKA (reference sequence). In nucleotides, the CDR3 is TGCAGTGCTGGGAAAGTGTCGCGGGATGCATCCTACAATGAGCAGTTCTTC. Its protein product is CSAGKVSRDASYNEQFF.

As concerns this clonotype: At one boundary the junction diverges from the germline segment, which might be a read error. V usage is TRBV13 and J usage is TRBJ1-6; D possibly corresponds to TRBD1 (5 bases). Germline values: CDR1 PRHDT, CDR2 FYEKMQ (reference sequence). The CDR3 loop spans 18 amino acids. As DNA, the CDR3 is TGTGCCAGCAGCTTAGACGGGACCTCCTCTTTTTCTAATTCGCCCCTCCACTTT. This codes for CASSLDGTSSFSNSPLHF.

V and J are TRBV20-1 and TRBJ2-7; 7 bases line up with TRBD2. The CDR3 spans 14 residues. Germline V lookup: CDR1 DFQATT, CDR2 SNEGSKA (reference sequence). Germline trimming cut 1 base from V and 3 bases from J; bases unmatched to any gene: 6. This chain's CDR3 is CSARVASGNYEQYF. The DNA for the CDR3 is TGCAGTGCTAGAGTTGCCAGCGGGAACTACGAGCAGTACTTC.

This rearrangement joins TRBV4-3 to TRBJ1-1; D possibly corresponds to TRBD1 (5 bases). The germline V gene encodes CDR1 LGHNA and CDR2 YSLEER. The CDR3 has 15 residues. The V and J ends lost 0 bases and 4 bases respectively, with 12 bases between them. CDR3 residues: CASSQDLQGPTEAFF. DNA of the CDR3: TGCGCCAGCAGCCAAGATTTGCAGGGCCCCACTGAAGCTTTCTTT.

This clonotype was seen a handful of times. This rearrangement joins TRBV7-3 to TRBJ1-2; unclear D gene. The CDR3 has 15 amino acids. CDR1 and CDR2 (germline): SGHTA, FQGTGA. Trimming shortened V by 1 base and J by 6 bases, and 15 bases separated the two germline ends. The CDR3 DNA follows: TGTGCCAGCAGCTTAATTCCCGGGGATCAGGATGGCTACACCTTC. This sequence encodes CASSLIPGDQDGYTF.

This clonotype showed up just a few times. V gene TRBV20-1 combines with J gene TRBJ2-5; D might be TRBD2 (6 bases). The J call may be incorrect, as the DNA end agrees better with TRBJ2-7. CDR1 DFQATT and CDR2 SNEGSKA come from the germline V gene (reference sequence). This CDR3 has 14 residues. Here the CDR3 DNA reads TGCAGTCCTTTCTCGGGACTGGAGTCCTACGAGCAGTACTTC. This codes for CSPFSGLESYEQYF.

This clonotype was recorded a few times. This chain joins TRBV10-2 and TRBJ2-3; D is undetermined. This CDR3 spans 17 amino acids. The V gene's germline CDR1 is WSHSY and CDR2 SAAADI. V lost 0 bases to trimming and J lost 2 bases, with 15 bases between them. DNA for the CDR3: TGCGCCAGCAGTGAGTCAGCTTTTGCACCCAACACAGATACGCAGTATTTT. The encoded protein is CASSESAFAPNTDTQYF.

This clonotype was detected only a few times. This chain joins TRBV11-2 and TRBJ2-5, with TRBD2 identical over 7 bases. Germline-derived CDR1 and CDR2 are SGHAT and FQNNGV. The CDR3 contains 15 residues. Trimming at V came to 3 bases and at J to 3 bases, leaving 7 bases not matched to a gene. The CDR3 loop is CASSFGGTWEETQYF. The CDR3 nucleotides read TGTGCCAGCAGCTTCGGGGGGACTTGGGAAGAGACCCAGTACTTC.

The CDR3, as DNA: TGTGCCAGCAGCGACACTAGTCAGGGTTTGGATGAGCAGTTCTTC. This codes for CASSDTSQGLDEQFF. This chain uses TRBV3-1 with TRBJ2-5; D may correspond to TRBD1 or TRBD2 (5 bases each). The DNA matches TRBJ2-1 better at its end, which makes the J call doubtful. The CDR3 loop spans 15 amino acids. In germline, CDR1 is LGHDT, CDR2 YNNKEL (reference sequence).

The chain couples TRBV28 to TRBJ2-2, with 8 bases that match TRBD1. The CDR3 sequence is 17 residues long. The trim removed 7 bases at V and 6 bases at J, leaving 16 bases unmatched. CDR1 and CDR2 from the germline V gene are MDHEN and SYDVKM. Here the CDR3 reads CASIPTGQGLGAGELFF. The CDR3, as DNA: TGTGCCAGCATCCCAACCGGACAGGGACTGGGCGCCGGGGAGCTGTTTTTT.

V gene TRBV6-2 or TRBV6-3 combines with J gene TRBJ2-1; 7 positions match TRBD2. The germline V gene has CDR1 MNHEY and CDR2 SVGEGT. The length of the CDR3 is 14 residues. Trimming at V came to 6 bases and at J to 6 bases, leaving 8 bases not matched to a gene. The DNA of the CDR3 is TGTGCCAGCAGCCCCAGCGGGGTCGTCAATGAGCAGTTCTTC. It translates to CASSPSGVVNEQFF.

In its sample, this clonotype was seen a few times. This CDR3 is missing its conserved last phenylalanine or tryptophan, likely due to a read error. The genes are TRBV2 and TRBJ2-5; D may be TRBD1 (6 bases). The germline V and J ends were trimmed by 5 bases and 4 bases, with 8 bases remaining between them. The germline CDR1 and CDR2 sequences are SNHLY and FYNNEI. The CDR3 sequence is 12 residues long. CDR3 nucleotides: TGTGCCAGCAGTTTACAGGGAGAGACCCAGTACCTC. This gives the protein CASSLQGETQYL.

The chain joins TRBV14 to TRBJ2-3, with TRBD2 matching 7 bases. This CDR3 comprises 15 residues. Germline CDR1 is SGHDN and CDR2 is FVKESK. V lost 0 bases and J lost 3; bases outside the gene matches: 3. CDR3 loop: CASSQEAGETDTQYF. The DNA of the CDR3 is TGTGCCAGCAGCCAAGAGGCGGGGGAGACAGATACGCAGTATTTT.